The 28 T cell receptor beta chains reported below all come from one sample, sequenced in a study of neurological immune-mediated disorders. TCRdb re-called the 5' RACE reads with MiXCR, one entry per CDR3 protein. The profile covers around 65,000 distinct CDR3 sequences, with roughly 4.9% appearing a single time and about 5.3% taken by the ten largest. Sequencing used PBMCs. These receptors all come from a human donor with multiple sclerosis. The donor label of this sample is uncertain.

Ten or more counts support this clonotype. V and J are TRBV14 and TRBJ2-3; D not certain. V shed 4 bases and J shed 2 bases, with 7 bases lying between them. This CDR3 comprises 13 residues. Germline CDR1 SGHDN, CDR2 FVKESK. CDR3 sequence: CASSPRATDTQYF. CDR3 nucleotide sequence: TGTGCCAGCAGCCCCCGAGCCACAGATACGCAGTATTTT. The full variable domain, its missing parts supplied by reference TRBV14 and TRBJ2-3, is EAGVTQFPSHSVIEKGQTVTLRCDPISGHDNLYWYRRVMGKEIKFLLHFVKESKQDESGMPNNRFLAERTGGTYSTLKVQPAELEDSGVYFCASSPRATDTQYFGPGTRLTVL.

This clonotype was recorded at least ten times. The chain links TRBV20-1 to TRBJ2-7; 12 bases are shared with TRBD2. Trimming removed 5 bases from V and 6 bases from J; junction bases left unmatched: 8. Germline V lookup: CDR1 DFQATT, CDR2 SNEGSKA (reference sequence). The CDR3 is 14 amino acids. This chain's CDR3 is CSARQLAGGIEQYF. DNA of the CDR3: TGCAGTGCTCGGCAACTAGCGGGGGGTATCGAGCAGTACTTC.

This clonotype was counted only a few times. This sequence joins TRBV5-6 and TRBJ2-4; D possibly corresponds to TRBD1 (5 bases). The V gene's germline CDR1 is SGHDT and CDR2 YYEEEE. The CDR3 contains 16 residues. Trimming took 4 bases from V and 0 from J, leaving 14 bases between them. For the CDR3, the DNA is TGTGCCAGCAGCAGTTCCAGGGTCCTAGCCAAAAACATTCAGTACTTC. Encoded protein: CASSSSRVLAKNIQYF. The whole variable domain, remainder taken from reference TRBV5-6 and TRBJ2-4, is DAGVTQSPTHLIKTRGQQVTLRCSPKSGHDTVSWYQQALGQGPQFIFQYYEEEERQRGNFPDRFSGHQFPNYSSELNVNALLLGDSALYLCASSSSRVLAKNIQYFGAGTRLSVL.

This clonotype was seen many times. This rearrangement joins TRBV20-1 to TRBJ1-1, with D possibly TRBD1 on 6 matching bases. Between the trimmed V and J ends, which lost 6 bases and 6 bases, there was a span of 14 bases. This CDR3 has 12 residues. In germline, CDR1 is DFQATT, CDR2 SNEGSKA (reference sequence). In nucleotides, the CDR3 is TGCAGTGCCAGGGAGGGGGGGCCTGAAGCTTTCTTT. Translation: CSAREGGPEAFF.

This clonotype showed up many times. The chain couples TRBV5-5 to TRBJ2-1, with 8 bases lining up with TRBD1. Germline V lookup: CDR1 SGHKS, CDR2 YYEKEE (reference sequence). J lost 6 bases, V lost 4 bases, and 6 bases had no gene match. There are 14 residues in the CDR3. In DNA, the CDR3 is TGTGCCAGCAGCGGGCGGACAGGGCCCAATGAGCAGTTCTTC. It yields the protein CASSGRTGPNEQFF.

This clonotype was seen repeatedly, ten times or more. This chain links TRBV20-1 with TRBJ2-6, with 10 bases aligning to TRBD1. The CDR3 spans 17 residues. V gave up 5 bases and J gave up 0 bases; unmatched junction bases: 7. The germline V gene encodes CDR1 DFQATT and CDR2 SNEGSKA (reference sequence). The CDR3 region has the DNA TGCAGTGCTGCCGGGACAGGGGTCAACTCTGGGGCCAACGTCCTGACTTTC. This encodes CSAAGTGVNSGANVLTF.

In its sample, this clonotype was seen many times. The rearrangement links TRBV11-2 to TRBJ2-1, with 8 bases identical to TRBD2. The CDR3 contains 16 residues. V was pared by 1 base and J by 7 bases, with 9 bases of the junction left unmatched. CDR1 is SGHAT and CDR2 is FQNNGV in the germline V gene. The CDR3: CASSLGRTSLGNEQFF. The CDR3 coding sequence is TGTGCCAGCAGCTTAGGCCGGACTAGCCTCGGGAATGAGCAGTTCTTC.

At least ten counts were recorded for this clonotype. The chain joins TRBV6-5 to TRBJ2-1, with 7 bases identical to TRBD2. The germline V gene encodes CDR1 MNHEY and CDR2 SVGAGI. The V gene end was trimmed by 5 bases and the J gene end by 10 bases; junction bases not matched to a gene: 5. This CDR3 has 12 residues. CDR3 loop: CASSMGGDEQFF. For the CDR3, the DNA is TGTGCCAGCAGTATGGGGGGGGACGAGCAGTTCTTC.

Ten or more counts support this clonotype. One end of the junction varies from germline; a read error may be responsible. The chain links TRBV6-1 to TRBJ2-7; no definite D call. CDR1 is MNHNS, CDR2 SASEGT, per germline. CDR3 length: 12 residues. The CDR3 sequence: CASSEGFYEQYF. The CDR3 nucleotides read TGTGCCAGCAGCGAAGGCTTCTACGAGCAGTACTTC.

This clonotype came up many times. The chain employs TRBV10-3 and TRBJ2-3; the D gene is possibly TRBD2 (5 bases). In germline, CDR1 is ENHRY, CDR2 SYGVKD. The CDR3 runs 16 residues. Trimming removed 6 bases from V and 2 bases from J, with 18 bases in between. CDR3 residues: CAISLSVSTYTDTQYF. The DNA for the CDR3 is TGTGCCATCAGCCTTAGCGTCTCTACTTACACAGATACGCAGTATTTT.

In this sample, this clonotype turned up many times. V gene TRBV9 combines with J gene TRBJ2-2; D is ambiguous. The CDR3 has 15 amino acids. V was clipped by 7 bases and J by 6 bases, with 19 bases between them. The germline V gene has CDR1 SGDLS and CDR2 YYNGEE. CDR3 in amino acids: CASSVGSAAAGELFF. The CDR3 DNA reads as TGTGCCAGCTCGGTGGGCAGTGCAGCCGCCGGGGAGCTGTTTTTT.

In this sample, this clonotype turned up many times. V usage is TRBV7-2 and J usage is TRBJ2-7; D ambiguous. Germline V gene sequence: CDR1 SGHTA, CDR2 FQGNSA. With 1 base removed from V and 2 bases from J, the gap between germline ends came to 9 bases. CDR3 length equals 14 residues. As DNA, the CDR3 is TGTGCCAGCAGCTTAGGGACGCTGGCCTACGAGCAGTACTTC. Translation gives CASSLGTLAYEQYF.

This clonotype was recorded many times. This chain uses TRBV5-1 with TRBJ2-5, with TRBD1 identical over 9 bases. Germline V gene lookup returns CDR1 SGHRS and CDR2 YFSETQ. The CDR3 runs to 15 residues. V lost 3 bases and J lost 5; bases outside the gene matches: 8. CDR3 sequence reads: CASSSPGTGRETQYF. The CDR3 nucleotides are TGCGCCAGCAGCTCCCCCGGGACAGGGAGGGAGACCCAGTACTTC.

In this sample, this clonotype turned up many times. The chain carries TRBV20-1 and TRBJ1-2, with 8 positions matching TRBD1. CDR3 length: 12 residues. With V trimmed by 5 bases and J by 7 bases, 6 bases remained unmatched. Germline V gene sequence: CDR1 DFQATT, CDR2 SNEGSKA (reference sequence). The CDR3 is CSAWTGPAGYTF. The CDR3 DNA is TGCAGTGCTTGGACAGGGCCGGCTGGCTACACCTTC.

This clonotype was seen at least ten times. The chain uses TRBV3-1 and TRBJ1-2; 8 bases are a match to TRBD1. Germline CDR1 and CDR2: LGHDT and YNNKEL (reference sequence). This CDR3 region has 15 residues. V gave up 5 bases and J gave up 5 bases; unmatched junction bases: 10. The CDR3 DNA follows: TGTGCCAGCAGCTGGACCGGGACAGGACTTTATGGCTACACCTTC. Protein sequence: CASSWTGTGLYGYTF.

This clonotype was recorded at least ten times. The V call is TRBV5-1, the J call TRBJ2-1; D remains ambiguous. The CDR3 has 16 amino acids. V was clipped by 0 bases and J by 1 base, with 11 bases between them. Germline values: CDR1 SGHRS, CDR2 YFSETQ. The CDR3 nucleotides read TGCGCCAGCAGCTTGGGCCCGCCCCGTTCCTACAATGAGCAGTTCTTC. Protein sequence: CASSLGPPRSYNEQFF.

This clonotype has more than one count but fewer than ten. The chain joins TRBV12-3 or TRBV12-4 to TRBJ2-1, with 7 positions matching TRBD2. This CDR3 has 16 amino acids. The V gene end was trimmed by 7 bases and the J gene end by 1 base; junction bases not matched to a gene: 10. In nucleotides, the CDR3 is TGTGCCAGCAATTCATACCGGGGGGATTCCTACAATGAGCAGTTCTTC. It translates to CASNSYRGDSYNEQFF.

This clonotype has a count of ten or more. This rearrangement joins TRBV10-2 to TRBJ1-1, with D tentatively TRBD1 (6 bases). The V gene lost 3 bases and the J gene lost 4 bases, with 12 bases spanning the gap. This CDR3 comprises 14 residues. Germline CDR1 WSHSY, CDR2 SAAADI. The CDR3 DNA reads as TGCGCCAGCAGTGACAGGGGATGGAGCACTGAAGCTTTCTTT. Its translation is CASSDRGWSTEAFF.

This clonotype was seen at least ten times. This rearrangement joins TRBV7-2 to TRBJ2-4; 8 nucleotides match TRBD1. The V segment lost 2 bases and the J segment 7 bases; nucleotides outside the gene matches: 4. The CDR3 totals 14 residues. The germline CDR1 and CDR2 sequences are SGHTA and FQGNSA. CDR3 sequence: CASSLSGGWNIQYF. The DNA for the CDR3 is TGTGCCAGCAGCTTATCAGGGGGCTGGAACATTCAGTACTTC.

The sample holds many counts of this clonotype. The CDR3 DNA follows: TGCGCCAGCAGCTTGGGCGGGAGTTTCACCACAGATACGCAGTATTTT. It codes for CASSLGGSFTTDTQYF. V usage is TRBV5-1 and J usage is TRBJ2-3, with 7 bases aligning to TRBD2. This CDR3 region has 16 residues. Per the germline V gene, CDR1 is SGHRS and CDR2 is YFSETQ. The trim removed 0 bases at V and 2 bases at J, leaving 6 bases unmatched.

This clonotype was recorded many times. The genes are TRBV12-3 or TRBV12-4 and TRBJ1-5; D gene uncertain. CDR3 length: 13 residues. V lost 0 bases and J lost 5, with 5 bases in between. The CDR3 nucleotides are TGTGCCAGCAGTTTAGCCAGTGATCAGCCCCAGCATTTT. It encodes CASSLASDQPQHF.

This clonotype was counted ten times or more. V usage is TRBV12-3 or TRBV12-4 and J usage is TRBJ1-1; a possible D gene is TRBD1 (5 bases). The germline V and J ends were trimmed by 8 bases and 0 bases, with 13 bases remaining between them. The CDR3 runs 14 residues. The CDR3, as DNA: TGTGCCAGCCGATCGAGGGGTTTGAACACTGAAGCTTTCTTT. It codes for CASRSRGLNTEAFF.

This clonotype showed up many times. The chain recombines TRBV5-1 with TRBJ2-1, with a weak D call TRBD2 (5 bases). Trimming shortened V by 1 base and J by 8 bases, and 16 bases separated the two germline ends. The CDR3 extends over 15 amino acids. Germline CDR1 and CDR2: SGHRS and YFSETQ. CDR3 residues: CASSLSGIVRDEQFF. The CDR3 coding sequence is TGCGCCAGCAGCTTGAGCGGCATTGTGCGCGATGAGCAGTTCTTC.

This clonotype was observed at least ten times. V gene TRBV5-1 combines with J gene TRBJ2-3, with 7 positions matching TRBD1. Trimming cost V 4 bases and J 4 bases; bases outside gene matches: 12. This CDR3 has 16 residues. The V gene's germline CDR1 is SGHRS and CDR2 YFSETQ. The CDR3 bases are TGCGCCAGCAGCCCGCTGACAGGGAGAACCCCAGATACGCAGTATTTT. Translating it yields CASSPLTGRTPDTQYF.

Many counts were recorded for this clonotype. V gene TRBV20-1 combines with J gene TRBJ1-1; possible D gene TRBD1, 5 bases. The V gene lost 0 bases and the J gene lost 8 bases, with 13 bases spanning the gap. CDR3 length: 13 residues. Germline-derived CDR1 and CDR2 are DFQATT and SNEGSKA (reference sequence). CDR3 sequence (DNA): TGCAGTGCTAGAGATCCGGGGACTATAGAAGCTTTCTTT. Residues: CSARDPGTIEAFF.

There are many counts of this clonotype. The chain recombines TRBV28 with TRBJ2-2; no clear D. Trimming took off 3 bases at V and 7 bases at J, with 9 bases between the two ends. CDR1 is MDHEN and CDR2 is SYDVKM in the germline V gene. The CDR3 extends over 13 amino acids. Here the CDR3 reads CASSLARVGELFF. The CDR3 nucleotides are TGTGCCAGCAGTTTGGCCCGGGTCGGGGAGCTGTTTTTT.

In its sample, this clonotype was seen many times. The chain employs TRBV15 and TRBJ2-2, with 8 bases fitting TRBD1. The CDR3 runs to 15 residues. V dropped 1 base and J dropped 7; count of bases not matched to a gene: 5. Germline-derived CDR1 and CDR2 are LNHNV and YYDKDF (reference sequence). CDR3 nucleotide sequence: TGTGCCACCAGCAGAGCCGGACAGGGAAACGGGGAGCTGTTTTTT. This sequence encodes CATSRAGQGNGELFF.

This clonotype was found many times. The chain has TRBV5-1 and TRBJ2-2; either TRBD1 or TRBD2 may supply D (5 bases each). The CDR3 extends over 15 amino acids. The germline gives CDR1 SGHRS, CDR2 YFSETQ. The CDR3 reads CVSGRNYADTGELFF. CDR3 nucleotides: TGCGTCTCAGGGAGAAATTACGCGGACACCGGGGAGCTGTTTTTT. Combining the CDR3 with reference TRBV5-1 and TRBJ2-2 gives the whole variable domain KAGVTQTPRYLIKTRGQQVTLSCSPISGHRSVSWYQQTPGQGLQFLFEYFSETQRNKGNFPGRFSGRQFSNSRSEMNVSTLELGDSALYLCVSGRNYADTGELFFGEGSRLTVL.